Each of the 17 T cell receptor beta chains below was sequenced from the same sample in a study of T cells in localized non-small cell lung cancer. Sequencing used immunoSEQ multiplex PCR; TCRdb keeps in-frame clones, though not all of them. Of 20,000 to 25,000 clones listed, about 90% are singletons. The sample here was peripheral blood, taken before any cancer treatment. Receptors originate from a male donor at least 60 years old with stage I squamous cell lung carcinoma.

This clone was counted between two and nine times. The V call is TRBV2, the J call TRBJ1-1; 7 bases agree with TRBD1. In germline, CDR1 is SNHLY, CDR2 FYNNEI. The length of the CDR3 is 14 residues. The trim removed 6 bases at V and 0 bases at J, leaving 4 bases unmatched. CDR3 bases: TGTGCCAGCAGACAAGACAGGGTGAACACTGAAGCTTTCTTT. It specifies CASRQDRVNTEAFF.

The chain is built from TRBV18 and TRBJ2-2; tentative D call: TRBD1 (5 bases). The V gene's germline CDR1 is KGHSH and CDR2 LQKENI. The germline V and J ends were trimmed by 2 bases and 5 bases, with 15 bases remaining between them. The CDR3 contains 16 residues. CDR3 sequence reads: CASSPGAGPRTGELFF. In nucleotides, the CDR3 is TGTGCCAGCTCACCAGGGGCAGGGCCTCGGACCGGGGAGCTGTTTTTT.

This clone turned up a few times. The rearrangement joins TRBV6-5 to TRBJ1-1; 9 positions agree with TRBD1. The V gene end was trimmed by 5 bases and the J gene end by 3 bases; junction bases not matched to a gene: 4. CDR1 is MNHEY and CDR2 is SVGAGI in the germline V gene. This CDR3 spans 14 amino acids. Here the CDR3 reads CASSGGTGHTEAFF. The CDR3 nucleotides read TGTGCCAGCAGTGGTGGGACAGGGCACACTGAAGCTTTCTTT.

This clone was observed a handful of times. The chain recombines TRBV20-1 with TRBJ1-1, with unresolved D. Trimming stripped 3 bases from V and 7 bases from J, with 9 bases between. CDR1 and CDR2 from the germline V gene are DFQATT and SNEGSKA (reference sequence). The CDR3 sequence is 11 residues long. This CDR3 reads CSASWSFEAFF. CDR3 nucleotides: TGCAGTGCTAGTTGGTCGTTTGAAGCTTTCTTT.

This sequence joins TRBV2 and TRBJ1-1, with D possibly TRBD1 on 6 matching bases. Trimming shortened V by 7 bases and J by 1 base, and 16 bases separated the two germline ends. The germline V gene has CDR1 SNHLY and CDR2 FYNNEI. CDR3 length equals 15 residues. CDR3 residues: CASILLRQANTEAFF. CDR3 in DNA: TGTGCCAGCATTCTACTTAGACAGGCGAACACTGAAGCTTTCTTT.

The chain is built from TRBV7-8 and TRBJ2-5; 12 bases match TRBD2. J was trimmed by 5 bases and V by 5 bases; bases with no gene match: 15. The CDR3 loop spans 18 amino acids. Germline CDR1 and CDR2: SGHVS and FQNEAQ. CDR3 protein: CASSPPSGRAIGRETQYF. In nucleotides, the CDR3 is TGTGCCAGCAGCCCGCCTAGCGGGAGGGCCATCGGGAGGGAGACCCAGTACTTC.

The sample holds one count of this clone. The CDR3 coding sequence is TGTGCCAGCAGCCCGACCAGACCCTACGAGCAGTACTTC. It encodes CASSPTRPYEQYF. The chain carries TRBV11-2 and TRBJ2-7; unclear D gene. V was clipped by 5 bases and J by 2 bases, with 10 bases between them. This CDR3 spans 13 amino acids. Germline values: CDR1 SGHAT, CDR2 FQNNGV.

This clone has a single count. This chain links TRBV4-2 with TRBJ2-3; 9 nucleotides agree with TRBD2. This CDR3 comprises 16 residues. Germline assignment: CDR1 LGHNA and CDR2 YNFKEQ. V lost 6 bases and J lost 2; bases outside the gene matches: 9. The CDR3 DNA reads as TGTGCCAGCAGTTCCGGGGGACTAGCCGACACAGATACGCAGTATTTT. Translating it yields CASSSGGLADTDTQYF.

V gene TRBV5-1 combines with J gene TRBJ2-7; 9 bases match TRBD2. The CDR3 has 15 amino acids. The V gene end was trimmed by 0 bases and the J gene end by 2 bases; junction bases not matched to a gene: 3. The germline gives CDR1 SGHRS, CDR2 YFSETQ. CDR3 region: CASSLEGGGAYEQYF. In nucleotides, the CDR3 is TGCGCCAGCAGCTTGGAGGGCGGGGGGGCCTACGAGCAGTACTTC.

The V call is TRBV7-2, the J call TRBJ1-4, with 7 bases matching TRBD1. The V and J ends lost 6 bases and 4 bases, in that order; junction bases with no gene match: 8. The length of the CDR3 is 15 residues. Germline CDR1 reads SGHTA; CDR2 reads FQGNSA. CDR3 loop: CASRRRQGVNEKLFF. The CDR3 DNA follows: TGTGCCAGCAGACGCAGACAGGGTGTTAATGAAAAACTGTTTTTT.

The CDR3 is CASSVGLNTGELFF. Here the CDR3 DNA reads TGTGCCAGCAGCGTTGGGTTGAACACCGGGGAGCTGTTTTTT. The gene calls are TRBV2 and TRBJ2-2; D is unresolved. Trimming stripped 6 bases from V and 1 base from J, with 9 bases between. CDR3 length: 14 amino acids. CDR1 is SNHLY, CDR2 FYNNEI, per germline. The variable domain in full, with the rest retrieved from reference TRBV2 and TRBJ2-2, is EPEVTQTPSHQVTQMGQEVILRCVPISNHLYFYWYRQILGQKVEFLVSFYNNEISEKSEIFDDQFSVERPDGSNFTLKIRSTKLEDSAMYFCASSVGLNTGELFFGEGSRLTVL.

The V gene is TRBV6-5, the J gene TRBJ2-5; D might be TRBD2 (5 bases). V was pared by 0 bases and J by 9 bases, with 5 bases between. This CDR3 has 11 residues. CDR1 and CDR2 from the germline V gene are MNHEY and SVGAGI. The CDR3 DNA reads as TGTGCCAGCAGTTACTCGAGGGCCCAGTACTTC. Translation: CASSYSRAQYF.

CDR3 DNA: TGTGCCAGCAGTTATACAGGGAGGGATTCCTACGAGCAGTACTTC. Its protein product is CASSYTGRDSYEQYF. The chain is built from TRBV27 and TRBJ2-7, with TRBD2 as a possible D gene (7 bases). Germline assignment: CDR1 MNHEY and CDR2 SMNVEV (reference sequence). The V end was cut by 4 bases, the J end by 1 base, with 14 bases between. The CDR3 sequence is 15 residues long.

This clone was picked up a small number of times. V usage is TRBV7-9 and J usage is TRBJ1-6; the match to TRBD1 covers 7 bases. V trimming: 4 bases; J trimming: 3 bases; junction bases outside the gene matches: 6. The CDR3 sequence is 16 residues long. The germline CDR1 and CDR2 sequences are SEHNR and FQNEAQ (reference sequence). CDR3 sequence (DNA): TGTGCCAGCAGCTCAGGAAGACAGGGCTATAATTCACCCCTCCACTTT. It codes for CASSSGRQGYNSPLHF. Combining the CDR3 with reference TRBV7-9 and TRBJ1-6 gives the whole variable domain DTGVSQNPRHKITKRGQNVTFRCDPISEHNRLYWYRQTLGQGPEFLTYFQNEAQLEKSRLLSDRFSAERPKGSFSTLEIQRTEQGDSAMYLCASSSGRQGYNSPLHFGNGTRLTVT.

The rearrangement links TRBV25-1 to TRBJ2-7; D gene ambiguous. The CDR3 is 13 residues long. Trimming cost V 8 bases and J 2 bases, with 13 bases left between them. Germline-derived CDR1 and CDR2 are MGHDK and SYGVNS. The CDR3 is CASCSAGTYEQYF. The DNA for the CDR3 is TGTGCCAGCTGCTCCGCCGGTACCTACGAGCAGTACTTC.

The chain carries TRBV2 and TRBJ1-5, with a possible D match to TRBD1 (5 bases). The germline V and J ends were trimmed by 4 bases and 0 bases, with 22 bases remaining between them. Germline V gene lookup returns CDR1 SNHLY and CDR2 FYNNEI. The CDR3 sequence is 19 residues long. CDR3 loop: CASSGSDRSPLASNQPQHF. In DNA, the CDR3 is TGTGCCAGCAGTGGGTCTGACAGATCCCCCCTCGCTAGCAATCAGCCCCAGCATTTT.

This clone has only a few counts. The J gene is TRBJ2-3, the V gene TRBV5-4, with D maybe TRBD1 (5 bases). This CDR3 spans 14 amino acids. The V end lost 4 bases, the J end lost 1 base, and 10 bases lay between the germline ends. The germline CDR1 and CDR2 sequences are SGHNT and YYREEE (reference sequence). The CDR3 DNA reads as TGTGCCAGCAGCCAGGGTCGGGGCACAGATACGCAGTATTTT. Translating it yields CASSQGRGTDTQYF. The whole variable domain, filled in from reference TRBV5-4 and TRBJ2-3, reads ETGVTQSPTHLIKTRGQQVTLRCSSQSGHNTVSWYQQALGQGPQFIFQYYREEENGRGNFPPRFSGLQFPNYSSELNVNALELDDSALYLCASSQGRGTDTQYFGPGTRLTVL.